These 30 T cell receptor beta chains originate from one sample sequenced in a study of a mutant IDH1 vaccine in newly diagnosed glioma. The time point: week 11, during vaccination. Every vaccine dose comprised 300 ug of mutant IDH1 20-mer peptide plus topical imiquimod. These receptors have no identified antigens. Repertoires were generated with immunoSEQ multiplex PCR, while TCRdb's copy carries only in-frame clones and drops some. This table holds 110,000 or so clones, about nine tenths found once. Sequencing used PBMCs, obtained from a glioma patient whose treatment included an IDH1 peptide vaccine. The receptors were sampled from a woman aged 50 to 65 with glioma.

The chain couples TRBV10-3 to TRBJ2-7, with D uncertain. CDR3 length: 12 residues. CDR1 ENHRY and CDR2 SYGVKD come from the germline V gene. V lost 6 bases and J lost 0, with 6 bases in between. The CDR3 spells CAIRPSSYEQYF. CDR3 nucleotides: TGTGCCATCAGACCCAGCTCCTACGAGCAGTACTTC.

The gene calls are TRBV28 and TRBJ1-1; D not certain. The CDR3 has 20 amino acids. V lost 2 bases, J lost 0 bases, and 25 bases lay in between. The V gene's germline CDR1 is MDHEN and CDR2 SYDVKM. The CDR3 is CASSLGVRSRLLTVNTEAFF. The CDR3 DNA reads TGTGCCAGCAGTTTAGGGGTCAGATCGAGGCTCCTCACCGTGAACACTGAAGCTTTCTTT.

The chain employs TRBV6-6 and TRBJ2-4; D is possibly TRBD2 (5 bases). The CDR3 is made up of 14 amino acids. CDR1 is MNHNY and CDR2 is SVGAGI in the germline V gene (reference sequence). V was trimmed by 6 bases and J by 7 bases, leaving 16 bases between them. The CDR3 nucleotides read TGTGCCAGCAGACTCGGGGATGCATGGAACATTCAGTACTTC. Encoded protein: CASRLGDAWNIQYF.

This sequence joins TRBV2 and TRBJ1-6; D is possibly TRBD1 (6 bases). This CDR3 is built from 15 residues. Trimming shortened V by 3 bases and J by 11 bases, and 17 bases separated the two germline ends. CDR1 SNHLY and CDR2 FYNNEI come from the germline V gene. CDR3 DNA: TGTGCCAGCAGTGAGGAGGGGGATGGAACAACACCCCTCCACTTT. Translation: CASSEEGDGTTPLHF.

The gene calls are TRBV2 and TRBJ1-2; no firm D call. The germline gives CDR1 SNHLY, CDR2 FYNNEI. The CDR3 length is 13 residues. The V gene lost 2 bases and the J gene lost 7 bases, with 11 bases spanning the gap. The CDR3 loop is CASSERADGGYTF. CDR3 coding DNA: TGTGCCAGCAGTGAACGGGCAGACGGTGGCTACACCTTC.

The chain combines TRBV10-1 with TRBJ1-3; D not certain. Germline V CDR1 and CDR2: WNHNN, SYGVQD (reference sequence). V lost 3 bases and J 1 base, leaving 7 bases between the germline ends. This CDR3 is 14 amino acids long. The CDR3 sequence is CASSDGGSGNTIYF. CDR3 nucleotides: TGCGCCAGCAGTGATGGCGGGTCTGGAAACACCATATATTTT.

The table lists this clone with a few counts. This chain connects TRBV21-1 to TRBJ1-2; TRBD1 is the table's D call, not checked against the DNA. TRBV21-1 is a pseudogene. The CDR3 sequence is 16 residues long. In DNA form, the CDR3 reads TGTGCCAGCAGCAACCGGGACAGGGCCGTTAACTATGGCTACACCTTC. Protein: CASSNRDRAVNYGYTF.

This clone was seen once. The genes are TRBV19 and TRBJ2-3; TRBD2 aligns across 9 bases. V dropped 4 bases and J dropped 5; count of bases not matched to a gene: 13. The CDR3 extends over 17 amino acids. CDR1 is LNHDA, CDR2 SQIVND, per germline (reference sequence). The CDR3 is CASSTPGVAGALDTQYF. CDR3 in DNA: TGTGCCAGTAGTACCCCCGGAGTAGCGGGAGCCCTAGATACGCAGTATTTT.

This chain joins TRBV5-1 and TRBJ1-2; possible D gene TRBD1, 6 bases. CDR1 is SGHRS, CDR2 YFSETQ, per germline. The CDR3 has 15 residues. Trimming stripped 6 bases from V and 8 bases from J, with 23 bases between. CDR3 region: CASTTLGVHGGGYTF. As DNA, the CDR3 is TGCGCCAGCACCACCCTCGGTGTTCACGGGGGCGGCTACACCTTC.

V gene TRBV30 combines with J gene TRBJ2-7; D call uncertain. CDR1 and CDR2 from the germline V gene are GTSNPN and SVGIG (reference sequence). Trimming took off 2 bases at V and 2 bases at J, with 10 bases between the two ends. This CDR3 has 13 residues. The CDR3 spells CAWSSPATYEQYF. CDR3 DNA sequence: TGTGCCTGGAGTAGTCCTGCGACCTACGAGCAGTACTTC.

V is TRBV10-3 and J is TRBJ1-1; TRBD1 might be the D (5 bases). CDR1 and CDR2 (germline): ENHRY, SYGVKD. The CDR3 is 15 residues long. V lost 4 bases, J lost 1 base, and 13 bases lay in between. CDR3 DNA: TGTGCCATCAGTGGGGGCAGGCGGCCGAACACTGAAGCTTTCTTT. It is translated as CAISGGRRPNTEAFF.

The rearrangement joins TRBV19 to TRBJ2-2, with D possibly TRBD1 on 6 matching bases. This CDR3 is built from 15 residues. Trimming took 6 bases from V and 3 from J, leaving 14 bases between them. The germline gives CDR1 LNHDA, CDR2 SQIVND (reference sequence). CDR3 bases: TGTGCCAGTAGGATCCGGGACATTTACACCGGGGAGCTGTTTTTT. This codes for CASRIRDIYTGELFF.

The chain couples TRBV10-2 to TRBJ2-1; TRBD2 might be the D (6 bases). Germline lookup yields CDR1 WSHSY and CDR2 SAAADI. The CDR3 extends over 15 amino acids. Trimming removed 4 bases at V and 4 bases at J, with 14 bases between. In nucleotides, the CDR3 is TGCGCCAGCAGTGTTCGGCTAGCGAATTACAATGAGCAGTTCTTC. Protein product: CASSVRLANYNEQFF.

CDR3 region: CASSLRTSGLLGSYNEQFF. The CDR3 nucleotides are TGTGCCAGCAGCTTAAGAACTAGCGGCCTCCTAGGATCCTACAATGAGCAGTTCTTC. The chain links TRBV7-9 to TRBJ2-1, with TRBD2 identical over 8 bases. The CDR3 spans 19 residues. The V and J ends lost 2 bases and 1 base, in that order; junction bases with no gene match: 13. Germline assignment: CDR1 SEHNR and CDR2 FQNEAQ (reference sequence). The variable domain in full, completed from reference TRBV7-9 and TRBJ2-1, reads DTGVSQNPRHKITKRGQNVTFRCDPISEHNRLYWYRQTLGQGPEFLTYFQNEAQLEKSRLLSDRFSAERPKGSFSTLEIQRTEQGDSAMYLCASSLRTSGLLGSYNEQFFGPGTRLTVL.

J is TRBJ2-1 and V is TRBV10-2; 7 bases line up with TRBD1. The CDR3 spans 15 residues. Germline V gene sequence: CDR1 WSHSY, CDR2 SAAADI. V lost 8 bases and J lost 5; bases outside the gene matches: 12. In nucleotides, the CDR3 is TGCGCCAGCCAGTTCCGGGACAGAAGAAACAATGAGCAGTTCTTC. Amino acid sequence: CASQFRDRRNNEQFF.

This clone came up a few times. The V gene is TRBV10-3, the J gene TRBJ1-1, with 7 nucleotides matching TRBD1. Losses at the gene ends were 6 bases for V and 0 bases for J; bases not matched to a gene: 7. Germline V gene data show CDR1 as ENHRY and CDR2 as SYGVKD. This CDR3 has 15 residues. CDR3 nucleotide sequence: TGTGCCATCAGCCCGGGACAGCCTTTGAACACTGAAGCTTTCTTT. Protein: CAISPGQPLNTEAFF.

This clone was counted between two and nine times. This sequence joins TRBV4-1 and TRBJ2-1, with D hard to call. The CDR3 consists of 14 residues. Deletions cut 1 base from V and 7 bases from J, with 11 bases between. CDR1 and CDR2 (germline): MGHRA, YSYEKL. CDR3 nucleotide sequence: TGCGCCAGCAGCCAAGGGCTGGGTACGAATGAGCAGTTCTTC. Encoded protein: CASSQGLGTNEQFF.

The gene calls are TRBV6-5 and TRBJ2-2; D is ambiguous. The CDR3 consists of 13 residues. Trimming removed 6 bases at V and 5 bases at J, with 10 bases between. Per the germline V gene, CDR1 is MNHEY and CDR2 is SVGAGI. The CDR3 spells CASSPRPTGELFF. The CDR3 coding sequence is TGTGCCAGCAGCCCTAGACCTACCGGGGAGCTGTTTTTT.

This chain uses TRBV30 with TRBJ2-5, with D maybe TRBD1 (6 bases). Germline loops: CDR1 GTSNPN, CDR2 SVGIG (reference sequence). V was pared by 0 bases and J by 5 bases, with 19 bases between. This CDR3 is 16 amino acids long. The CDR3 protein is CAWSVTRRGSHETQYF. The DNA of the CDR3 is TGTGCCTGGAGTGTAACCCGCAGGGGTTCACATGAGACCCAGTACTTC.

The chain is built from TRBV30 and TRBJ1-6; the D is unclear. With 7 bases removed from V and 8 bases from J, the gap between germline ends came to 12 bases. CDR1 is GTSNPN and CDR2 is SVGIG in the germline V gene (reference sequence). The CDR3 is 12 amino acids. The CDR3 DNA is TGTGCCTACCGGGCCCTTGATTCACCCCTCCACTTT. Its translation is CAYRALDSPLHF.

The chain has TRBV5-1 and TRBJ2-5; maybe TRBD1 (6 bases). Trimming cost V 3 bases and J 2 bases, with 11 bases left between them. This CDR3 region has 14 residues. Germline V CDR1 and CDR2: SGHRS, YFSETQ. In nucleotides, the CDR3 is TGCGCCAGCAGCTACGGACAGAATCAAGAGACCCAGTACTTC. It codes for CASSYGQNQETQYF. Based on the CDR3 plus reference TRBV5-1 and TRBJ2-5, the full variable domain is KAGVTQTPRYLIKTRGQQVTLSCSPISGHRSVSWYQQTPGQGLQFLFEYFSETQRNKGNFPGRFSGRQFSNSRSEMNVSTLELGDSALYLCASSYGQNQETQYFGPGTRLLVL.

On this clone itself: No DNA is shown, since the ends of the CDR3 on it are uncertain; the CDR3 is the one TCRdb lists. The chain recombines TRBV6-5 with TRBJ1-1; TRBD1 reflects the table's D call only, with no check against the DNA. 14 amino acids form the CDR3, both terminal residues included. Germline assignment: CDR1 MNHEY and CDR2 SVGAGI. CDR3: CASSSSDITSEAFF.

The chain uses TRBV20-1 and TRBJ2-5, with D perhaps TRBD1 (6 bases). Trimming shortened V by 8 bases and J by 5 bases, and 12 bases separated the two germline ends. CDR1 and CDR2 from the germline V gene are DFQATT and SNEGSKA (reference sequence). The CDR3 covers 11 residues. CDR3 amino acids: CSSTGYETQYF. The CDR3 bases are TGCAGTTCAACAGGGTACGAGACCCAGTACTTC.

The gene calls are TRBV2 and TRBJ2-5; 8 bases are a match to TRBD2. With the DNA end fitting TRBJ2-7 better, the J assignment may be wrong. The CDR3 runs to 14 residues. The germline CDR1 and CDR2 sequences are SNHLY and FYNNEI. This CDR3 is CASSLLAGPYEQYF. CDR3 sequence (DNA): TGTGCCAGCAGTTTGCTAGCGGGCCCTTACGAGCAGTACTTC.

The chain recombines TRBV28 with TRBJ2-7; the match to TRBD1 covers 10 bases. Per germline, CDR1 MDHEN and CDR2 SYDVKM. The CDR3 contains 15 residues. The junction had 8 bases not matched to a gene; V was cut back by 6 bases and J by 3 bases. CDR3 sequence reads: CASRRQGAQIYEQYF. In DNA, the CDR3 is TGTGCCAGCAGGAGACAGGGGGCGCAGATCTACGAGCAGTACTTC.

The chain uses TRBV5-5 and TRBJ2-1, with 11 positions matching TRBD2. V lost 4 bases, J lost 0 bases, and 12 bases stayed unmatched. The germline V gene encodes CDR1 SGHKS and CDR2 YYEKEE (reference sequence). The CDR3 runs to 19 residues. The CDR3 sequence is CASSGPGLADWSSYNEQFF. The CDR3 nucleotides read TGTGCCAGCAGCGGCCCGGGACTAGCGGATTGGAGCTCCTACAATGAGCAGTTCTTC. The variable domain in full, completed from reference TRBV5-5 and TRBJ2-1, reads DAGVTQSPTHLIKTRGQQVTLRCSPISGHKSVSWYQQVLGQGPQFIFQYYEKEERGRGNFPDRFSARQFPNYSSELNVNALLLGDSALYLCASSGPGLADWSSYNEQFFGPGTRLTVL.

The V call is TRBV28, the J call TRBJ1-2; 9 nucleotides align to TRBD1. The ends lost 5 bases at V and 4 bases at J; junction bases unmatched: 5. The CDR3 covers 14 residues. Germline V CDR1 and CDR2: MDHEN, SYDVKM. CDR3 sequence (DNA): TGTGCCAGCAGTGCCGGGACAGGGAGCTATGGCTACACCTTC. Translation: CASSAGTGSYGYTF.

The chain uses TRBV2 and TRBJ1-2; no clear D gene. The length of the CDR3 is 13 residues. V lost 7 bases to trimming and J lost 0 bases, with 9 bases between them. The germline CDR1 and CDR2 sequences are SNHLY and FYNNEI. The CDR3 protein is CASTPGPNYGYTF. The DNA for the CDR3 is TGTGCCAGCACCCCAGGACCTAACTATGGCTACACCTTC.

V usage is TRBV2 and J usage is TRBJ1-1; no clear D. The ends were cut back, 5 bases at V and 3 bases at J, with 13 bases in the middle. The CDR3 is 14 amino acids. In germline, CDR1 is SNHLY, CDR2 FYNNEI. Here the CDR3 DNA reads TGTGCCAGCAGTTCAGTTATATTGGACACTGAAGCTTTCTTT. Protein sequence: CASSSVILDTEAFF.

The chain combines TRBV5-4 with TRBJ2-2; 11 bases align to TRBD2. The CDR3 loop spans 18 amino acids. J gave up 6 bases and V 4 bases, and 14 bases lay outside the gene matches. Per the germline V gene, CDR1 is SGHNT and CDR2 is YYREEE (reference sequence). The CDR3 sequence: CASSDPAAVAGGAGELFF. The CDR3 nucleotides are TGTGCCAGCAGCGACCCCGCGGCGGTAGCGGGAGGGGCCGGGGAGCTGTTTTTT.